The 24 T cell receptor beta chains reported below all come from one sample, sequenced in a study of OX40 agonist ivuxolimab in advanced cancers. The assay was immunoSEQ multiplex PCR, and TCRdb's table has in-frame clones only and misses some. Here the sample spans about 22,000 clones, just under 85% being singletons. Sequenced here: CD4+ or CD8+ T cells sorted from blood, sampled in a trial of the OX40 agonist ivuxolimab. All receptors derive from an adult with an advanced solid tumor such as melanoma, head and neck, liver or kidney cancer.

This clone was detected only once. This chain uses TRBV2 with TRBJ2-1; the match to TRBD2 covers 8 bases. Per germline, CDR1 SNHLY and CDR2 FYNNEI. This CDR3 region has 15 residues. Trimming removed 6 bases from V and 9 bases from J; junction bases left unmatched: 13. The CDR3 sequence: CASSVGRGGRPEQFF. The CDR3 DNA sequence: TGTGCCAGCAGCGTCGGGAGGGGCGGACGGCCTGAGCAGTTCTTC.

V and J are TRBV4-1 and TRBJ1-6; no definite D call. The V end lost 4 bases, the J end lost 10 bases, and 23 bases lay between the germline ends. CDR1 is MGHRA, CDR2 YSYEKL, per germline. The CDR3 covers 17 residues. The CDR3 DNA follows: TGCGCCAGCAGCCCTACTCCCCTGGGCCTAATAAGCTCACCCCTCCACTTT. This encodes CASSPTPLGLISSPLHF.

CDR3 nucleotides: TGTGCCAGCAGCCCGCTAGATCGGGGCCATGATACGCAGTATTTT. Encoded protein: CASSPLDRGHDTQYF. The genes are TRBV28 and TRBJ2-3; either TRBD1 or TRBD2 may supply D (5 bases each). The germline CDR1 and CDR2 sequences are MDHEN and SYDVKM. The CDR3 runs to 15 residues. V was shortened by 6 bases and J by 6 bases, with 19 bases between the two germline ends.

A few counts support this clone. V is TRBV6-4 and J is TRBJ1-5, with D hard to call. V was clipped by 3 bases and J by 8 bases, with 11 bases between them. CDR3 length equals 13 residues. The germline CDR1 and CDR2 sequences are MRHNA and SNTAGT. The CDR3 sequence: CASSEGPLEPQHF. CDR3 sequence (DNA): TGTGCCAGCAGTGAAGGCCCTCTGGAGCCCCAGCATTTT.

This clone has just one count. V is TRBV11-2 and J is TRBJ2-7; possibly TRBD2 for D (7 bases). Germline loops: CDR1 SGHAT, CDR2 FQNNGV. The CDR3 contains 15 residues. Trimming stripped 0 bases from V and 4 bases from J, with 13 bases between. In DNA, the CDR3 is TGTGCCAGCAGCTTAGACCGGGGGGCCGGGTACGAGCAGTACTTC. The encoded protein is CASSLDRGAGYEQYF. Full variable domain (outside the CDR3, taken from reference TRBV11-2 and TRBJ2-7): EAGVAQSPRYKIIEKRQSVAFWCNPISGHATLYWYQQILGQGPKLLIQFQNNGVVDDSQLPKDRFSAERLKGVDSTLKIQPAKLEDSAVYLCASSLDRGAGYEQYFGPGTRLTVT.

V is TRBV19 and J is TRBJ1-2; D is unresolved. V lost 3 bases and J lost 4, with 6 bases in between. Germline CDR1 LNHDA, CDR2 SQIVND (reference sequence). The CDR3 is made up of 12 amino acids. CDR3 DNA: TGTGCCAGTAGTATGGACGTCTATGGCTACACCTTC. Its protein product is CASSMDVYGYTF.

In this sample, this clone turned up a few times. The CDR3 reads CASSEVNTEAFF. The CDR3 bases are TGTGCCAGCAGTGAGGTAAACACTGAAGCTTTCTTT. The chain employs TRBV2 and TRBJ1-1; no clear D gene. V shed 3 bases and J shed 2 bases, with 4 bases lying between them. The V gene's germline CDR1 is SNHLY and CDR2 FYNNEI. The CDR3 contains 12 residues.

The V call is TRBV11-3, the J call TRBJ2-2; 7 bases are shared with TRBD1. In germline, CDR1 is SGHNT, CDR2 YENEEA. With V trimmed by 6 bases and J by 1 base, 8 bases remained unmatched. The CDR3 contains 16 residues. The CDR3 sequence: CASRSRQGQNTGELFF. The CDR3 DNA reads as TGTGCCAGCAGATCCCGACAGGGACAGAACACCGGGGAGCTGTTTTTT.

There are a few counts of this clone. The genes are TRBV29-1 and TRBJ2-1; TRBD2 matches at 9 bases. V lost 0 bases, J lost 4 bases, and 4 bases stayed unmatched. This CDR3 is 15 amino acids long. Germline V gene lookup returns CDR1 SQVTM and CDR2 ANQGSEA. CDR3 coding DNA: TGCAGCGTTGAAGAAAGACTAGCGGCGTACAATGAGCAGTTCTTC. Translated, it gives CSVEERLAAYNEQFF.

Written as DNA, the CDR3 is TGTGCCTCCCGCGGGCCCCAAGAGACCCAGTACTTC. Its translation is CASRGPQETQYF. V usage is TRBV6-5 and J usage is TRBJ2-5, with TRBD2 as a possible D gene (5 bases). The V end was cut by 11 bases, the J end by 1 base, with 11 bases between. Germline assignment: CDR1 MNHEY and CDR2 SVGAGI. CDR3 length: 12 residues.

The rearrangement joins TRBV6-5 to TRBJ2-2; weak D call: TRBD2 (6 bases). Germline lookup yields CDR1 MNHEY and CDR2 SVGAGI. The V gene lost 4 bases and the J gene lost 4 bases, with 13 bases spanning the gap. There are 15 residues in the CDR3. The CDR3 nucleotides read TGTGCCAGCAGTTCCGCGGGGTTAGCCACCGGGGAGCTGTTTTTT. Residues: CASSSAGLATGELFF.

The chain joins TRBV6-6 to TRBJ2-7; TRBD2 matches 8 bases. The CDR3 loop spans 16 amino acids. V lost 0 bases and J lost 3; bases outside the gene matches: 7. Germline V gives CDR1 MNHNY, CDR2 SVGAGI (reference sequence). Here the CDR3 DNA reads TGTGCCAGCAGTTACTCGGCGGGGGGCAGTTTCTACGAGCAGTACTTC. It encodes CASSYSAGGSFYEQYF.

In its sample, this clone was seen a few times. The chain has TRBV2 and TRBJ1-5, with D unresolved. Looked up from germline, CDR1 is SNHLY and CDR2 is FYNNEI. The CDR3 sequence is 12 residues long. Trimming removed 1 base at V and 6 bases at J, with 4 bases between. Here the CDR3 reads CASSEVVQPQHF. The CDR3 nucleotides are TGTGCCAGCAGTGAAGTGGTTCAGCCCCAGCATTTT.

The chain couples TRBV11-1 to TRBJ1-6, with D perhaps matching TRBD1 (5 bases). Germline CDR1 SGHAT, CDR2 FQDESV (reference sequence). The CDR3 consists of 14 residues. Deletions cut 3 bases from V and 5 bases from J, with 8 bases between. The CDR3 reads CASSFRGNNSPLHF. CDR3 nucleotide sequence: TGTGCCAGCAGCTTCCGGGGCAATAATTCACCCCTCCACTTT.

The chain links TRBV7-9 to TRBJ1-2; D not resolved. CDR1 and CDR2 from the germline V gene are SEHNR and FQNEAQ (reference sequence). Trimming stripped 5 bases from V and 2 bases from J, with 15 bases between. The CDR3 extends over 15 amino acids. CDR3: CASSPPEGWNYGYTF. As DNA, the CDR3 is TGTGCCAGCAGCCCCCCAGAAGGGTGGAACTATGGCTACACCTTC.

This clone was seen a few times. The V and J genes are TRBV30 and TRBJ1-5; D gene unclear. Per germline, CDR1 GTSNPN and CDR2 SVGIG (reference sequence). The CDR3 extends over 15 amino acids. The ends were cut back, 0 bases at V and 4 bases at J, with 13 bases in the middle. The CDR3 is CAWSVGPRANQPQHF. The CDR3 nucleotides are TGTGCCTGGAGTGTTGGCCCTAGGGCTAATCAGCCCCAGCATTTT.

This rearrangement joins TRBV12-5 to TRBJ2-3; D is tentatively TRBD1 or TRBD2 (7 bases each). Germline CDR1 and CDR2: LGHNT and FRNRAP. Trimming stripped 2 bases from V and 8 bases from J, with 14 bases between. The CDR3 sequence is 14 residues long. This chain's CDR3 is CASGLPFRGGTQYF. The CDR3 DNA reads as TGTGCTAGTGGTTTGCCCTTCAGGGGGGGTACGCAGTATTTT.

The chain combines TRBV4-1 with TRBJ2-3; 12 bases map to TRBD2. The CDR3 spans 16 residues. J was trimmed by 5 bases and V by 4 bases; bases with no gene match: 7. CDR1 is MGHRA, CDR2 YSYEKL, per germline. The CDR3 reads CASSLTSGRWEDTQYF. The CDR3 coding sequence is TGCGCCAGCAGCCTGACTAGCGGGAGATGGGAAGATACGCAGTATTTT.

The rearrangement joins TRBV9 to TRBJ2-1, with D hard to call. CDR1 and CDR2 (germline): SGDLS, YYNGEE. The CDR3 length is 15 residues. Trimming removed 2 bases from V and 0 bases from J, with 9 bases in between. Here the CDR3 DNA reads TGTGCCAGCAGCGTTAGAACAAACTCCTACAATGAGCAGTTCTTC. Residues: CASSVRTNSYNEQFF.

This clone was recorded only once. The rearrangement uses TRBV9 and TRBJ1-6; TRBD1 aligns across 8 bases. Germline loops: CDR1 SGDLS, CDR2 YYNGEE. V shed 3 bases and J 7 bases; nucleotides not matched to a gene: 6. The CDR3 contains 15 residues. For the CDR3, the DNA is TGTGCCAGCAGCGCCACAGGACAGGGCAATTCACCCCTCCACTTT. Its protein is CASSATGQGNSPLHF.

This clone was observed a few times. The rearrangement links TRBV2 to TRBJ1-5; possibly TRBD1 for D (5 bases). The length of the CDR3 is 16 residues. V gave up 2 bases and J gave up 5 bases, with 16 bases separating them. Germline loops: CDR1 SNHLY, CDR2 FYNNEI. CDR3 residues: CASSEYGQGWDQPQHF. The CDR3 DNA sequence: TGTGCCAGCAGTGAATATGGGCAGGGATGGGATCAGCCCCAGCATTTT. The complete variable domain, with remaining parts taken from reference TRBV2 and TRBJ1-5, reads EPEVTQTPSHQVTQMGQEVILRCVPISNHLYFYWYRQILGQKVEFLVSFYNNEISEKSEIFDDQFSVERPDGSNFTLKIRSTKLEDSAMYFCASSEYGQGWDQPQHFGDGTRLSIL.

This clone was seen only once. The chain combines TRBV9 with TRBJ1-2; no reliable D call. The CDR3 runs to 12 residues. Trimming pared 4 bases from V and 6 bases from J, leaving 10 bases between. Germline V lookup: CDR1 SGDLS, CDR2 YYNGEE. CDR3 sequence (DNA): TGTGCCAGCAGCTCCCCGGTAAATGGCTACACCTTC. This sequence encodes CASSSPVNGYTF.

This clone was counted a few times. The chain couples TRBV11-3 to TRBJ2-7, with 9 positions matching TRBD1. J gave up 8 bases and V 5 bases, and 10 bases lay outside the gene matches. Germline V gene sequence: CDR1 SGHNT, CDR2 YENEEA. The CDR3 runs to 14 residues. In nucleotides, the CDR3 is TGTGCCAGCAGCCGGGGACAGGGAAAAGGCCAGCAGTACTTC. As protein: CASSRGQGKGQQYF.

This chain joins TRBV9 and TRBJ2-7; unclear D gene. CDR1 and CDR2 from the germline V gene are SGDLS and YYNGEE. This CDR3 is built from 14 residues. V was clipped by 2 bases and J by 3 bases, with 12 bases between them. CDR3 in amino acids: CASSVGRTGYEQYF. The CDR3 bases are TGTGCCAGCAGCGTTGGTAGAACGGGCTACGAGCAGTACTTC. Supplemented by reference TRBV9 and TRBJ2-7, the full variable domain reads DSGVTQTPKHLITATGQRVTLRCSPRSGDLSVYWYQQSLDQGLQFLIQYYNGEERAKGNILERFSAQQFPDLHSELNLSSLELGDSALYFCASSVGRTGYEQYFGPGTRLTVT.